This T cell receptor beta chain was documented in a study of blood T cell repertoires in COVID-19. Study summary: From the United States, Italy and Spain came samples of acute and convalescent COVID-19. PBMCs, B-cell-depleted T cells, or T cells were the source of the cDNA or gDNA that made up the material.

CDR1 is MNHEY, CDR2 SMNVEV, per germline (reference sequence). Trimming took off 10 bases at V and 0 bases at J, with 10 bases between the two ends. The CDR3 length is 13 residues. Source study methods: Reference gene primer amplification gave nucleated cell count estimates. TCRdb's copy holds only in-frame clones and misses some; the assay was immunoSEQ multiplex PCR. Clonal size and the V and J genes are those of that table, whereas D and trimming came from the DNA. The sample records about 160,000 clones, about 86% being singletons. V usage is TRBV27 and J usage is TRBJ2-1, with D possibly matching TRBD1 (6 bases). The TCR was taken from an older man with acute or convalescent COVID-19. Input material: peripheral blood. The CDR3 reads CATQGGSYNEQFF. The CDR3 nucleotides read TGTGCCACCCAAGGGGGCTCCTACAATGAGCAGTTCTTC.